One sample yielded the 6 T cell receptor beta chains listed below, sequenced in a study of T cell repertoires in ileal Crohn's disease. Time point in this sample: neoterminal ileum biopsy at postoperative endoscopy, about 6 months after surgery. Clones were sequenced by immunoSEQ multiplex PCR, and TCRdb holds only the in-frame ones, with some missing. This sample has some 60,000 clones, with less than 90% found just once. The sample comprised ileal tissue. The receptors shown here come from an adult with Crohn's disease.

The chain couples TRBV18 to TRBJ1-2, with 7 bases identical to TRBD1. Germline CDR1 is KGHSH and CDR2 is LQKENI. CDR3 length: 15 amino acids. V lost 1 base and J lost 7; bases outside the gene matches: 9. The CDR3 spells CASSPQGAGRGGYTF. The CDR3 nucleotides are TGTGCCAGCTCACCACAGGGGGCCGGACGCGGTGGCTACACCTTC.

The rearrangement joins TRBV11-3 to TRBJ2-1, with D tentatively TRBD2 (5 bases). The CDR3 totals 15 residues. V lost 1 base, J lost 6 bases, and 13 bases lay in between. Germline V gene sequence: CDR1 SGHNT, CDR2 YENEEA. The CDR3 sequence is CASSLVRASGNEQFF. The DNA for the CDR3 is TGTGCCAGCAGCTTAGTTCGGGCCAGCGGCAATGAGCAGTTCTTC.

This rearrangement joins TRBV11-3 to TRBJ2-1, with TRBD2 matching over 8 bases. The CDR3 runs 14 residues. Germline CDR1 reads SGHNT; CDR2 reads YENEEA. The J segment lost 9 bases and the V segment lost 1 base, leaving 5 bases of the junction unmatched. Here the CDR3 DNA reads TGTGCCAGCAGCTTAGGCGGGGGGCGAGGTGAGCAGTTCTTC. It encodes CASSLGGGRGEQFF. Full variable domain (rest looked up from reference TRBV11-3 and TRBJ2-1): EAGVVQSPRYKIIEKKQPVAFWCNPISGHNTLYWYLQNLGQGPELLIRYENEEAVDDSQLPKDRFSAERLKGVDSTLKIQPAELGDSAVYLCASSLGGGRGEQFFGPGTRLTVL.

The rearrangement joins TRBV5-6 to TRBJ2-3; D unclear. Germline CDR1 and CDR2: SGHDT and YYEEEE. The V end lost 0 bases, the J end lost 1 base, and 12 bases lay between the germline ends. The CDR3 contains 16 residues. In DNA, the CDR3 is TGTGCCAGCAGCTTGGGCCAGGCGACACGCACAGATACGCAGTATTTT. Translating it yields CASSLGQATRTDTQYF. Based on the CDR3 plus reference TRBV5-6 and TRBJ2-3, the full variable domain is DAGVTQSPTHLIKTRGQQVTLRCSPKSGHDTVSWYQQALGQGPQFIFQYYEEEERQRGNFPDRFSGHQFPNYSSELNVNALLLGDSALYLCASSLGQATRTDTQYFGPGTRLTVL.

This chain joins TRBV5-3 and TRBJ1-2; possibly TRBD1 for D (5 bases). TRBV5-3 is known as an ORF, though its function is uncertain. Trimming cost V 4 bases and J 7 bases, with 11 bases left between them. The CDR3 is made up of 12 amino acids. Here the CDR3 DNA reads TGTGCCAGAAGCAACGGGGGGTCTGGCTACACCTTC. It codes for CARSNGGSGYTF.

The rearrangement links TRBV13 to TRBJ2-1, with D possibly TRBD2 on 5 matching bases. The CDR3 has 16 amino acids. Between the trimmed V and J ends, which lost 5 bases and 0 bases, there was a span of 14 bases. Germline V gives CDR1 PRHDT, CDR2 FYEKMQ (reference sequence). The CDR3 here is CASSPVTRSSYNEQFF. CDR3 DNA sequence: TGTGCCAGCAGCCCCGTAACTAGATCCTCCTACAATGAGCAGTTCTTC.